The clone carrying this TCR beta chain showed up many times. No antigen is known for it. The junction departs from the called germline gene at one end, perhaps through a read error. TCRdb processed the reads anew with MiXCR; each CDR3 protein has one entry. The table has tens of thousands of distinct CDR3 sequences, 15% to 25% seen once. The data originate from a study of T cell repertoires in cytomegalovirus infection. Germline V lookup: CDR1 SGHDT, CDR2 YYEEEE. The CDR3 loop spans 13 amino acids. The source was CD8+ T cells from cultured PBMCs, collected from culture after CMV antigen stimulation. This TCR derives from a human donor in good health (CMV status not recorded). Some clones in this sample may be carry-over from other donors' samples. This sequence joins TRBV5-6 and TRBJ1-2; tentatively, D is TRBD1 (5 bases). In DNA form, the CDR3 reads TGTGCCAGCCGCTTGACGACAGTAGATGGCTACACCTTC. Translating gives CASRLTTVDGYTF.